This T cell receptor beta chain derives from a study of beta chain features in type 1 diabetes. Study-level information: No age, gender or cell yield differences were seen between patients and healthy donors.

This clone appeared a few times. Its antigen is not identified. Averaging about 100 mL, one heparinised blood draw was given by each donor. Findings of the study overall: The VDJ junctions of type 1 diabetes patients carried fewer insertions and more deletions. There was a possibility that cDNA sequencing over-represented cells with high TCR expression. Type 1 diabetes patients had moderately but significantly shorter TCRB CDR3s in all four CD4+ subsets.

Every bit of the isolated RNA underwent reverse transcription, so sequencing read expressed TCRB transcripts. The repertoire was sequenced with immunoSEQ multiplex PCR; TCRdb's copy has only in-frame clones and lacks some. The repertoire holds some 63,000 clones, approximately 50% seen once, with roughly 0.7% in the top ten. This receptor was identified in a man aged 25 to 40 with type 1 diabetes. The sequencing input was central memory CD4+ T cells from blood.

The CDR3 DNA follows: TGTGCCAGCAGCCAAGAGTATCAGGCCACAGATACGCAGTATTTT. It encodes CASSQEYQATDTQYF. The genes are TRBV4-2 and TRBJ2-3; D gene unclear. Germline CDR1 reads LGHNA; CDR2 reads YNFKEQ. This CDR3 is built from 15 residues. Trimming took off 0 bases at V and 2 bases at J, with 9 bases between the two ends.